This T cell receptor (beta chain) was observed in a study of blood T cell repertoires in COVID-19. Study-wide background: From T cells, B-cell-depleted T cells, or PBMCs came the material, which was cDNA or gDNA.

The protocol was immunoSEQ multiplex PCR, while the TCRdb copy is restricted to in-frame clones and leaves out a portion. The sample consists of some 190,000 clones, more than 70% of them appearing once. The CDR3 loop spans 16 amino acids. Germline lookup yields CDR1 WNHNN and CDR2 SYGVQD (reference sequence). V lost 2 bases and J lost 4; bases outside the gene matches: 3. The sample taken for sequencing was PBMCs or T cells enriched from blood (not recorded which). The rearrangement joins TRBV10-1 to TRBJ2-1; 12 bases agree with TRBD2. The source is a man between 35 and 55 years old with acute COVID-19. CDR3 DNA: TGCGCCAGCAGTGAGGGACTAGCGGGGATATACAATGAGCAGTTCTTC. Protein product: CASSEGLAGIYNEQFF.